This T cell receptor (beta chain) stems from a study of blood T cell repertoires in COVID-19. Study overall: Both acute and convalescent COVID-19 samples were obtained from the United States, Italy and Spain. T cells, B-cell-depleted T cells, or PBMCs supplied cDNA or gDNA.

In the original workflow: Amplification of reference gene primers provided the estimated nucleated cell counts. TCRdb's copy holds only in-frame clones and misses some; the assay was immunoSEQ multiplex PCR. V, J and clone size are those of that table, while D and trimming were read from the DNA. The sample carries roughly 80,000 clones, around 90% recorded once. This clone was seen only once. Trimming shortened V by 3 bases and J by 2 bases, and 9 bases separated the two germline ends. The CDR3 contains 14 residues. Germline CDR1 SGHDT, CDR2 YYEEEE. Material for sequencing was peripheral blood. This clonotype was sampled from a woman of 80 years or more with active or convalescent COVID-19. The rearrangement joins TRBV5-6 to TRBJ1-5; D unclear. The CDR3 nucleotides are TGTGCCAGCAGCTACCGGGTCCGCAATCAGCCCCAGCATTTT. Translated, it gives CASSYRVRNQPQHF.